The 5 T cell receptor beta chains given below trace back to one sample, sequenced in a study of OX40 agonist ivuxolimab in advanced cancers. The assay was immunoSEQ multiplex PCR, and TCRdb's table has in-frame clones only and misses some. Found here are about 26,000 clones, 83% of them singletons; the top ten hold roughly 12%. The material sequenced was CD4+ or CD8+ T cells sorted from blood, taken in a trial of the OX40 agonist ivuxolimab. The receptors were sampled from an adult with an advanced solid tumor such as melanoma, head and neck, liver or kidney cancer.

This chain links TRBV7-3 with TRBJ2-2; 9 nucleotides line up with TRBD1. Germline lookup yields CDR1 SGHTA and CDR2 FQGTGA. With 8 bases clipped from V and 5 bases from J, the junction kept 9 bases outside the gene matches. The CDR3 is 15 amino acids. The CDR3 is CASQSGTGRTGELFF. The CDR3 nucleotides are TGTGCCAGCCAATCCGGGACAGGGCGTACCGGGGAGCTGTTTTTT.

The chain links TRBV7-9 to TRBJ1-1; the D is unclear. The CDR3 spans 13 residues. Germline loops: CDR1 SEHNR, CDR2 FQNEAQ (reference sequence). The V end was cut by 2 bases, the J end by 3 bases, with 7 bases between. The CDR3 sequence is CASSLPGDTEAFF. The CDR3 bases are TGTGCCAGCAGCTTACCCGGGGACACTGAAGCTTTCTTT.

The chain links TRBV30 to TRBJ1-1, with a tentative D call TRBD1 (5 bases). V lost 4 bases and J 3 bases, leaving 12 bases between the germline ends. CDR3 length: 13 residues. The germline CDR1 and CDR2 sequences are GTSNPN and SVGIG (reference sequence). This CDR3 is CAWTPGRHTEAFF. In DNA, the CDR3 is TGTGCCTGGACCCCGGGGCGCCACACTGAAGCTTTCTTT.

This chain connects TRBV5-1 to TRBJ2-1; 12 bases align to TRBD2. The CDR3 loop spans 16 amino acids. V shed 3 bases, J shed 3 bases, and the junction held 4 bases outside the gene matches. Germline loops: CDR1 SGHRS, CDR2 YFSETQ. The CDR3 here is CASSYSSGGVYNEQFF. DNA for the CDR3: TGCGCCAGCAGCTATTCTAGCGGGGGGGTCTACAATGAGCAGTTCTTC.

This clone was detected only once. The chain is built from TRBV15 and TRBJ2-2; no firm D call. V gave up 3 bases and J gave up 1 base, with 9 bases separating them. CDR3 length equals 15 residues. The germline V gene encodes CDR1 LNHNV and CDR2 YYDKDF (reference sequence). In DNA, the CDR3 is TGTGCCACCAGCAGGCCCGGTTTGAACACCGGGGAGCTGTTTTTT. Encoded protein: CATSRPGLNTGELFF.